The present TCR beta chain was sequenced within a study of beta chain features in type 1 diabetes. Whole-study results and caveats: Diminished insertions and augmented deletions at VDJ junctions characterized type 1 diabetes patients. cDNA-based sequencing might over-represent cells highly expressing TCR.

This clone was seen a few times. The antigen remains undetermined. The entirety of the isolated RNA underwent reverse transcription, so expressed TCRB transcripts were sequenced. Produced via immunoSEQ multiplex PCR; TCRdb's table is partial and in-frame only. Of roughly 500,000 clones listed, 9.5% to 12% are singletons. Trimming left V 6 bases short and J 5 bases short, with 17 bases between. Germline V gene lookup returns CDR1 LNHNV and CDR2 YYDKDF (reference sequence). CDR3 size: 15 residues. Isolation of CD4+ naive, central memory, regulatory and stem cell-like memory cells was achieved by sorting via CD45RO/CCR7/CD25/CD127/CD95/CD27. Purity (above 95%) was reached by all sorted populations.

The clonotype comes from a woman aged 18-30 years in good health. The V gene is TRBV15, the J gene TRBJ1-5, with a weak D call TRBD1 (5 bases). The sample was naive CD4+ T cells from blood. CDR3 nucleotides: TGTGCCACCAGGGACGGTGGGACGATGGATCAGCCCCAGCATTTT. This encodes CATRDGGTMDQPQHF.